The clone carrying this T cell receptor (beta chain) was seen a handful of times. Antigen specificity is unknown. This CDR3 spans 15 amino acids. From germline, CDR1 is DFQATT and CDR2 SNEGSKA (reference sequence). The ends lost 0 bases at V and 5 bases at J; junction bases unmatched: 4. Study results and caveats: Tumor Treg TCRs overlapped most with tumor naive CD4+ cells.

TCRdb independently ran MiXCR on the 5' RACE reads; one entry per CDR3 protein. The sample records approximately 53,000 distinct CDR3 sequences, around a quarter being singletons. The sequence derives from a female donor with breast cancer. The source material was tumor-infiltrating memory CD4+ T cells sorted from the breast tumor. Subset noted: memory CD4+ T cells, CD4+CD45RO+CD25-. The chain has TRBV20-1 and TRBJ2-7; 13 nucleotides align to TRBD2. CDR3 bases: TGCAGTGCTAGAGAAATGGGACTAGCGGGAAACGAGCAGTACTTC. Its translation: CSAREMGLAGNEQYF.